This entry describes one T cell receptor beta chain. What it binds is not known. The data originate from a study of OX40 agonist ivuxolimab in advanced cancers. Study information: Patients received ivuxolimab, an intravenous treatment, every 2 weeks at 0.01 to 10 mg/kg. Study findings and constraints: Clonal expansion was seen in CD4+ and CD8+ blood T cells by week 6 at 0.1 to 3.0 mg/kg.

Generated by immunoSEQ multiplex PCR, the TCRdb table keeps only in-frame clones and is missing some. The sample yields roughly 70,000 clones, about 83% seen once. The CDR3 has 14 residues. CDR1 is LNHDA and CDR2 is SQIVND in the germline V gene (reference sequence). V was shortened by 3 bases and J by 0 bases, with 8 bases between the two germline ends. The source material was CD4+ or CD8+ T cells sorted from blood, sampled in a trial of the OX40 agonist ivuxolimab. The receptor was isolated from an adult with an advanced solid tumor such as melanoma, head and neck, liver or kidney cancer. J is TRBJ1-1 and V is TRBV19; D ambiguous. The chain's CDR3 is CASSMERMNTEAFF. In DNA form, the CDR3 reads TGTGCCAGTAGTATGGAACGCATGAACACTGAAGCTTTCTTT.